The 10 T cell receptor beta chains listed next were all sequenced from one sample in a study of human T cells and chemical hapten exposure. TCRdb re-called the RACE reads with MiXCR, one entry per CDR3 protein. The repertoire holds under 450,000 distinct CDR3 sequences, approximately 5% seen once, with 2% to 2.5% in the top ten. The time point is: patch test 1, 2 weeks after DPC sensitization. Treatment here: therapeutic diphenylcyclopropenone sensitization with weekly scalp DPC. The sequencing used whole blood, collected in connection with sensitization to the hapten diphenylcyclopropenone (DPC). The receptor set was obtained from a woman in her forties or fifties with alopecia areata. Some clones in this sample may be carry-over from other donors' samples.

This clonotype was counted at least ten times. Here the CDR3 reads CASSLPGGGNEQFF. The CDR3 DNA reads as TGTGCCAGCAGCCTCCCGGGAGGAGGGAATGAGCAGTTCTTC. The rearrangement links TRBV12-3 or TRBV12-4 to TRBJ2-1, with 7 bases identical to TRBD2. This CDR3 is 14 amino acids long. Trimming took 6 bases from V and 7 from J; bases not matched to a gene: 9.

This clonotype was seen ten or more times. The genes are TRBV20-1 and TRBJ1-1; D might be TRBD1 (6 bases). Trimming removed 5 bases at V and 0 bases at J, with 10 bases between. This CDR3 contains 13 residues. CDR1 is DFQATT, CDR2 SNEGSKA, per germline (reference sequence). As DNA, the CDR3 is TGCAGTGCTGAACAGGGAATGAACACTGAAGCTTTCTTT. Its translation: CSAEQGMNTEAFF.

J is TRBJ2-5 and V is TRBV6-6; a possible D gene is TRBD2 (6 bases). This CDR3 spans 14 amino acids. Trimming removed 0 bases at V and 6 bases at J, with 11 bases between. CDR1 is MNHNY, CDR2 SVGAGI, per germline (reference sequence). The CDR3: CASSYSEGVKTQYF. DNA for the CDR3: TGTGCCAGCAGTTACTCGGAGGGAGTGAAGACCCAGTACTTC.

This clonotype has a count of ten or more. The V call is TRBV6-2 or TRBV6-3, the J call TRBJ2-7; TRBD2 might be the D (5 bases). Germline CDR1 reads MNHEY; CDR2 reads SVGEGT. The CDR3 consists of 13 residues. V lost 4 bases and J 3 bases, leaving 10 bases between the germline ends. The CDR3 nucleotides read TGTGCCAGCAGTTTTACTAGGAACTACGAGCAGTACTTC. It specifies CASSFTRNYEQYF.

This clonotype has a handful of counts. The V call is TRBV14, the J call TRBJ1-5, with D possibly matching TRBD1 (6 bases). The CDR3 is 15 amino acids. Trimming cost V 1 base and J 7 bases, with 14 bases left between them. Germline CDR1 reads SGHDN; CDR2 reads FVKESK. DNA of the CDR3: TGTGCCAGCAGCCAAGCGGGGGCGATGCGGCAGCCCCAGCATTTT. This encodes CASSQAGAMRQPQHF.

This rearrangement joins TRBV12-3 or TRBV12-4 to TRBJ1-5; no firm D call. The CDR3 runs 16 residues. The ends were cut back, 5 bases at V and 2 bases at J, with 16 bases in the middle. CDR3 in amino acids: CASSPGLGPGNQPQHF. Here the CDR3 DNA reads TGTGCCAGCAGTCCCGGATTGGGCCCGGGCAATCAGCCCCAGCATTTT.

The chain has TRBV7-2 and TRBJ2-1, with TRBD2 matching 8 bases. The CDR3 totals 16 residues. Looked up from germline, CDR1 is SGHTA and CDR2 is FQGNSA. V lost 5 bases to trimming and J lost 8 bases; unmatched junction nucleotides: 14. The CDR3 sequence is CASSGPPRTSGHEQFF. The CDR3 nucleotides are TGTGCCAGCAGCGGCCCCCCCCGAACTAGCGGCCATGAGCAGTTCTTC.

The chain joins TRBV6-6 to TRBJ1-5; D possibly corresponds to TRBD1 (5 bases). The CDR3 totals 16 residues. V shed 5 bases and J shed 0 bases, with 14 bases lying between them. Germline V gene sequence: CDR1 MNHNY, CDR2 SVGAGI (reference sequence). The CDR3 loop reads CASSNPGSYSNQPQHF. In DNA, the CDR3 is TGTGCCAGCAGTAACCCAGGGTCCTATAGCAATCAGCCCCAGCATTTT.

The sample holds a few counts of this clonotype. V and J are TRBV29-1 and TRBJ2-3; TRBD1 agrees at 9 bases. V dropped 4 bases and J dropped 3; count of bases not matched to a gene: 2. Germline CDR1 SQVTM, CDR2 ANQGSEA. The CDR3 covers 13 residues. The CDR3 protein is CSVGTGATDTQYF. CDR3 nucleotide sequence: TGCAGCGTTGGGACAGGGGCGACAGATACGCAGTATTTT.

Many counts were recorded for this clonotype. The chain recombines TRBV29-1 with TRBJ1-1, with TRBD1 as a possible D gene (6 bases). The CDR3 has 13 residues. The V gene lost 6 bases and the J gene lost 1 base, with 12 bases spanning the gap. Germline assignment: CDR1 SQVTM and CDR2 ANQGSEA. DNA for the CDR3: TGCAGCGTCGCAGACAGGAAGAACACTGAAGCTTTCTTT. This codes for CSVADRKNTEAFF.